The present entry profiles one T cell receptor (beta chain) with its context. Its antigen is not identified. This sample was included in a study of cytomegalovirus exposure and HLA in healthy donors. Points from the study as a whole: Listed as cytomegalovirus-associated were 150 to 200 TCR beta chains. In the 130 or so validation repertoires, a later analysis found that first-cohort TCR clusters tended to co-occur.

Assay used: immunoSEQ multiplex PCR; TCRdb lists only in-frame clones, some missing. The sample includes 130,000 or so clones, about 91% of them seen just once. The J segment lost 1 base and the V segment lost 8 bases, leaving 8 bases of the junction unmatched. Germline V gene sequence: CDR1 SNHLY, CDR2 FYNNEI. The CDR3 contains 16 residues. The donors were part of the 120-subject validation cohort, which stood apart from the roughly 700-subject first cohort. This receptor was taken from a woman between 18 and 30 years old in good health and CMV-seropositive. This chain links TRBV2 with TRBJ2-1, with 10 bases aligning to TRBD2. The material sequenced was PBMCs. The CDR3 bases are TGTGCCAGCGCTACAGCGGGGGGGTCATCCTACAATGAGCAGTTCTTC. Protein: CASATAGGSSYNEQFF.